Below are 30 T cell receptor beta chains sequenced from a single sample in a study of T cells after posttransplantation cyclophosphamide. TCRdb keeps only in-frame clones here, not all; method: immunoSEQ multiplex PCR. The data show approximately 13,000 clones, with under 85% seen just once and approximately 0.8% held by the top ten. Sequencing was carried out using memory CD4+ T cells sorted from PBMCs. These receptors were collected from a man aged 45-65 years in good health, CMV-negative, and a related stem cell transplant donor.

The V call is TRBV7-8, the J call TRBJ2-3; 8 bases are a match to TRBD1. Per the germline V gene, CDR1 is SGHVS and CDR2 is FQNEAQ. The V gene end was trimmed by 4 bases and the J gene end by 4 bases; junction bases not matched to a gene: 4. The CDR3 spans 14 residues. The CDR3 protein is CASSSDREPDTQYF. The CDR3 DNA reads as TGTGCCAGCAGCTCGGACAGGGAGCCAGATACGCAGTATTTT.

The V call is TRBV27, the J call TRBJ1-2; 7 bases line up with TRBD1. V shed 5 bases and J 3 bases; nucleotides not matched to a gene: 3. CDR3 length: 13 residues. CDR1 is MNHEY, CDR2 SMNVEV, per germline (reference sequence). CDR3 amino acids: CASSGTEHYGYTF. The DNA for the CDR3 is TGTGCCAGCAGTGGGACAGAGCACTATGGCTACACCTTC.

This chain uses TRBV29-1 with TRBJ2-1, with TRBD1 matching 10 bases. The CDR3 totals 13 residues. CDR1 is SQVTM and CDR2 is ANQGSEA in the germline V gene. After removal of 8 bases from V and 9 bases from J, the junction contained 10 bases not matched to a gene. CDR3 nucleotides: TGCAGCATTGGACAGGGGGTCTCTACTGAGCAGTTCTTC. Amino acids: CSIGQGVSTEQFF.

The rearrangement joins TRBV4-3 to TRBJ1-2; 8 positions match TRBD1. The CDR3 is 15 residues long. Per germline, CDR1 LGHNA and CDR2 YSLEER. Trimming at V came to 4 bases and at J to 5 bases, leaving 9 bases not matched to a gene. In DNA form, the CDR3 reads TGCGCCAGCAGCCTTAGTGGCAGGGGGCCGTATGGCTACACCTTC. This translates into CASSLSGRGPYGYTF.

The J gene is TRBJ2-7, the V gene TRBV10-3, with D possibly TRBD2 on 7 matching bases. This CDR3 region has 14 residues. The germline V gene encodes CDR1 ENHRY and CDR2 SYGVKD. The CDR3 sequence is CASKGGGERYEQYF. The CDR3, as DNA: TGTGCATCAAAGGGGGGGGGAGAGCGGTACGAGCAGTACTTC.

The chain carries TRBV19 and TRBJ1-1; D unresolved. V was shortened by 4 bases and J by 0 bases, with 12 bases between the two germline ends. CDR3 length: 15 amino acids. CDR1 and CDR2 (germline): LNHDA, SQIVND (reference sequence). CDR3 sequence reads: CASSTPTGMNTEAFF. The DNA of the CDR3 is TGTGCCAGTAGTACACCGACTGGTATGAACACTGAAGCTTTCTTT. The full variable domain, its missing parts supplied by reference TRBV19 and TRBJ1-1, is DGGITQSPKYLFRKEGQNVTLSCEQNLNHDAMYWYRQDPGQGLRLIYYSQIVNDFQKGDIAEGYSVSREKKESFPLTVTSAQKNPTAFYLCASSTPTGMNTEAFFGQGTRLTVV.

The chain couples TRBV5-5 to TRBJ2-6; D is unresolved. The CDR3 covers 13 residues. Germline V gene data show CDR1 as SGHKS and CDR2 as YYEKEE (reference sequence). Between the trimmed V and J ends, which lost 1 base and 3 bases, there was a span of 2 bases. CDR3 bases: TGTGCCAGCAGCTTGCGTGGGGCCAACGTCCTGACTTTC. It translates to CASSLRGANVLTF.

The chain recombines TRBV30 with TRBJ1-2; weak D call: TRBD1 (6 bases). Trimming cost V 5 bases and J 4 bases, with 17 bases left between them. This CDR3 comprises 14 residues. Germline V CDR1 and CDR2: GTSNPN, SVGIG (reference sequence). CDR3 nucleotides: TGTGCCTGGTATCGAGGGGGGGTCGCCTATGGCTACACCTTC. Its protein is CAWYRGGVAYGYTF.

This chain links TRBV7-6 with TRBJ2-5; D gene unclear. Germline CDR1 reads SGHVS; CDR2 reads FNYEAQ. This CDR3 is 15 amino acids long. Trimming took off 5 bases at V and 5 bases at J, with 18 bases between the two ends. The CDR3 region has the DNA TGTGCCAGCAGCCGCCGTGTGGGCCCGCCGGAGACCCAGTACTTC. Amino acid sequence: CASSRRVGPPETQYF.

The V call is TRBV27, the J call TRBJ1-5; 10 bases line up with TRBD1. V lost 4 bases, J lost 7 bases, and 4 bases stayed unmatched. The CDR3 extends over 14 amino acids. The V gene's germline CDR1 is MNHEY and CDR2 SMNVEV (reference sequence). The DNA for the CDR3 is TGTGCCAGCAGTTCGACAGGGGGCCAGCAGCCCCAGCATTTT. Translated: CASSSTGGQQPQHF.

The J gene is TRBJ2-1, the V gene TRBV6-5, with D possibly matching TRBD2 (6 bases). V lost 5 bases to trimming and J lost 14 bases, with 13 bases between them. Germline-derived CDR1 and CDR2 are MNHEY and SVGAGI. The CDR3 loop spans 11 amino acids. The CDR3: CASSLGGLEFF. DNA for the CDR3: TGTGCCAGCAGTCTCGGGGGACTGGAGTTCTTC.

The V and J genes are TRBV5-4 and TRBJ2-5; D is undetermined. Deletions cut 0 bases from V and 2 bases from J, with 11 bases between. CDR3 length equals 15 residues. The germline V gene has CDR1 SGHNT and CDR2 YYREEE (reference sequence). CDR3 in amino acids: CASSLGSLQQETQYF. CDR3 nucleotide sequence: TGTGCCAGCAGCTTGGGGTCTCTCCAGCAAGAGACCCAGTACTTC.

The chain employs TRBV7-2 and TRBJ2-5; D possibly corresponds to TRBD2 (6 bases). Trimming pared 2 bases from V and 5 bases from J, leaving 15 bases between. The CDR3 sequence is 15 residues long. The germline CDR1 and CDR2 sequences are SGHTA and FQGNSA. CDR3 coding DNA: TGTGCCAGCAGCTTAACTAGCTCCCCGGGGGAGACCCAGTACTTC. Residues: CASSLTSSPGETQYF. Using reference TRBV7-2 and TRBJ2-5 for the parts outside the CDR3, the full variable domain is GAGVSQSPSNKVTEKGKDVELRCDPISGHTALYWYRQSLGQGLEFLIYFQGNSAPDKSGLPSDRFSAERTGGSVSTLTIQRTQQEDSAVYLCASSLTSSPGETQYFGPGTRLLVL.

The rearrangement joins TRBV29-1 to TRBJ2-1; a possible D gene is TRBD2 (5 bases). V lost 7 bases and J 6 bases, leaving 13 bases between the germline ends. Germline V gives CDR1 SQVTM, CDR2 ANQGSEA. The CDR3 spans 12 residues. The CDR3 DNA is TGCAGCGCTGGAGGCGGGCCCAATGAGCAGTTCTTC. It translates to CSAGGGPNEQFF.

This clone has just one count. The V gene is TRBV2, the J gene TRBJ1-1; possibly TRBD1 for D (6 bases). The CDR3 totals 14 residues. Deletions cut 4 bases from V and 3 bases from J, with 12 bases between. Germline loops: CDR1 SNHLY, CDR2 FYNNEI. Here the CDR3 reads CASSAQGPDTEAFF. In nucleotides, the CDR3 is TGTGCCAGCAGTGCACAGGGTCCAGACACTGAAGCTTTCTTT.

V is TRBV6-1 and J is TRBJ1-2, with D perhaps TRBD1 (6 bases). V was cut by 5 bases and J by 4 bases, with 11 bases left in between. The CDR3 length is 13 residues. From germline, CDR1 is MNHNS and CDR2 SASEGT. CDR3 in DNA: TGTGCCAGCAGTTTAGGACAGTTCTATGGCTACACCTTC. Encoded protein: CASSLGQFYGYTF.

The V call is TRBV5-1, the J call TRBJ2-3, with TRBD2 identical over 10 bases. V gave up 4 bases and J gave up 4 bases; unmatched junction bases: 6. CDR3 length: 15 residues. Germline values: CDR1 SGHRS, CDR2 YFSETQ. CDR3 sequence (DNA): TGCGCCAGCAGCAGGGGGACTAGCGAGCCAGATACGCAGTATTTT. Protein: CASSRGTSEPDTQYF.

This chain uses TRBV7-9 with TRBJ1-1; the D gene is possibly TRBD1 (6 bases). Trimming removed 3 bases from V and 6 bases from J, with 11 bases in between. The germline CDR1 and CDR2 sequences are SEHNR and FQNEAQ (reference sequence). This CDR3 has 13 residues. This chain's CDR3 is CASSFDRWAEAFF. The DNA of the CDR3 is TGTGCCAGCAGCTTTGACAGGTGGGCTGAAGCTTTCTTT.

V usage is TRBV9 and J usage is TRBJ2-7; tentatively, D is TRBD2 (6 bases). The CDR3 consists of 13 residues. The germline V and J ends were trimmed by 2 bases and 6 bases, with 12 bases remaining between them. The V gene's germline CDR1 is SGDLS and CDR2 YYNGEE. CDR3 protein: CASSVLGGGEQYF. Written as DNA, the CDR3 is TGTGCCAGCAGCGTCCTCGGGGGTGGCGAGCAGTACTTC.

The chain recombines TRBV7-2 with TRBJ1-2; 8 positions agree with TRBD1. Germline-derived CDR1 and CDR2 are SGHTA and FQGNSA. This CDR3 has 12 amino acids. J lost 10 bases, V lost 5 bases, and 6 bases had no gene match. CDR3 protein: CASSTNRGDYTF. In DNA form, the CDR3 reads TGTGCCAGCAGCACAAACAGGGGGGACTACACCTTC.

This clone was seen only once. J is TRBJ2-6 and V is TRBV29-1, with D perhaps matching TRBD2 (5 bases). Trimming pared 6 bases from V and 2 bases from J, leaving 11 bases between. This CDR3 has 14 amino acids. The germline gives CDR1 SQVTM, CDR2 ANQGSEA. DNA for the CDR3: TGCAGCGTCAGAGACGGGGCTGGGGCCAACGTCCTGACTTTC. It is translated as CSVRDGAGANVLTF.

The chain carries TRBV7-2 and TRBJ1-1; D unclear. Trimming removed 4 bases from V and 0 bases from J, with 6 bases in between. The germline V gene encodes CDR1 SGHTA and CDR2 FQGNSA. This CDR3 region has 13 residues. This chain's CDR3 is CASSSQMNTEAFF. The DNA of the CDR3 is TGTGCCAGCAGCTCACAGATGAACACTGAAGCTTTCTTT.

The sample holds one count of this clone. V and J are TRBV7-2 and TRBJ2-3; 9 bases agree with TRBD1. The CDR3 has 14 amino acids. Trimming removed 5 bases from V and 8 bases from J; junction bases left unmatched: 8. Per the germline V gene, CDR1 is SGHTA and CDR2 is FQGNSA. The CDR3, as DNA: TGTGCCAGCAGCACCGGACAGGGGATGGGTACGCAGTATTTT. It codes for CASSTGQGMGTQYF.

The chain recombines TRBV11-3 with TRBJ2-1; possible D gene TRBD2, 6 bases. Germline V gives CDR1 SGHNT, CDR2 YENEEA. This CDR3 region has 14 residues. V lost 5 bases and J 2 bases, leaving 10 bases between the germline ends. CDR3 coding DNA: TGTGCCAGCAGCCCTGGGGAGGCCTACAATGAGCAGTTCTTC. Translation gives CASSPGEAYNEQFF.

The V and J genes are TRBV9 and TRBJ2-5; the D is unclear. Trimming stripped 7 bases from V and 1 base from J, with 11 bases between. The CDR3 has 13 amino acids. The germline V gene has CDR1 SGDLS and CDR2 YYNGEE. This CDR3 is CASATSAQETQYF. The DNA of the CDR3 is TGTGCCAGCGCCACGAGCGCCCAAGAGACCCAGTACTTC.

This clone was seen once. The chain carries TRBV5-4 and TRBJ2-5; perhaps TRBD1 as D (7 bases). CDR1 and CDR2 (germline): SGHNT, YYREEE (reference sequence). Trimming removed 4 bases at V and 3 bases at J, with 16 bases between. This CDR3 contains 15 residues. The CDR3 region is CASSLGGTAKETQYF. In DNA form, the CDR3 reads TGTGCCAGCAGCCTAGGCGGGACAGCTAAAGAGACCCAGTACTTC.

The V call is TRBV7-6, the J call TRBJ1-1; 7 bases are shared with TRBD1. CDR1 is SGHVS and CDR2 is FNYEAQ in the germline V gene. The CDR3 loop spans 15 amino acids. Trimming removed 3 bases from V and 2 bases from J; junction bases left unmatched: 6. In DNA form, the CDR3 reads TGTGCCAGCAGCTTCGCGGGACAGAGTAACACTGAAGCTTTCTTT. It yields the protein CASSFAGQSNTEAFF.

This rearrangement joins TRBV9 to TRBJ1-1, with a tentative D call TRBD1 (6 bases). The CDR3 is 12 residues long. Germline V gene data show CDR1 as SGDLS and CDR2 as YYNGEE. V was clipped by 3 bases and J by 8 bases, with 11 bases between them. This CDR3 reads CASSATGQEAFF. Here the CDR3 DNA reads TGTGCCAGCAGCGCCACAGGGCAGGAAGCTTTCTTT. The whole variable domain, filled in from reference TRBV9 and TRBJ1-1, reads DSGVTQTPKHLITATGQRVTLRCSPRSGDLSVYWYQQSLDQGLQFLIQYYNGEERAKGNILERFSAQQFPDLHSELNLSSLELGDSALYFCASSATGQEAFFGQGTRLTVV.

CDR3 DNA sequence: TGTGCCTGTCCAGGGGGCTCTGGGGCCAACGTCCTGACTTTC. Encoded protein: CACPGGSGANVLTF. V and J are TRBV30 and TRBJ2-6, with 7 positions matching TRBD1. Germline V gene sequence: CDR1 GTSNPN, CDR2 SVGIG (reference sequence). The CDR3 covers 14 residues. The trim removed 6 bases at V and 0 bases at J, leaving 2 bases unmatched.

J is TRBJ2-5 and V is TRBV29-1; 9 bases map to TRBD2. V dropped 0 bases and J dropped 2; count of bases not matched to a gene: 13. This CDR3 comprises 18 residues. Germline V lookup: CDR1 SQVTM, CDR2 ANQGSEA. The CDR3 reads CSVEDGARGGEGQETQYF. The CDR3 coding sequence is TGCAGCGTTGAAGATGGGGCCCGCGGGGGGGAGGGTCAAGAGACCCAGTACTTC.